This TCR beta chain was documented in a study of cytotoxic CD8 clonotypes in ibrutinib-treated CLL. There are 13 residues in the CDR3. V was clipped by 5 bases and J by 3 bases, with 11 bases between them. Germline loops: CDR1 SEHNR, CDR2 FQNEAQ (reference sequence). Libraries were prepared by immunoSEQ multiplex PCR; TCRdb keeps only in-frame clonotypes and omits some of them. The data show about 130,000 clones, over 60% seen once. As concerns this clone: Its antigen is still unknown.

General observations from the study: Once treatment began, public clonotypes, which were uncommon, contracted or stayed stable.

The material sequenced was PBMCs, taken after 12 months of ibrutinib treatment. This TCR derives from a human donor with chronic lymphocytic leukemia. The chain is built from TRBV7-9 and TRBJ2-7; a possible D gene is TRBD1 (5 bases). The CDR3 spells CASSKATVYEQYF. The CDR3 nucleotides are TGTGCCAGCAGCAAAGCGACAGTCTACGAGCAGTACTTC.